Listed here are 7 T cell receptor beta chains from one sample, sequenced in a study of blood T cells in healthy people across ages. A second roughly 6 to 11 cycle PCR used barcoded and J-beta primers. TCRdb called the 5' RACE reads again in MiXCR, with one record for every CDR3 protein. The sample contains 450,000 to 700,000 distinct CDR3 sequences, 25% to 30% of which appear only once. The sequencing sample was made of blood. These receptors were taken from a woman in her sixties or seventies in good health.

The chain employs TRBV7-2 and TRBJ2-1; TRBD2 matches 9 bases. V gave up 5 bases and J gave up 2 bases; unmatched junction bases: 4. Germline V gene sequence: CDR1 SGHTA, CDR2 FQGNSA. The CDR3 is 15 residues long. The DNA of the CDR3 is TGTGCCAGCAGCCAAACTAGCGGGCCCTACAATGAGCAGTTCTTC. This gives the protein CASSQTSGPYNEQFF.

Regarding this clonotype: Mismatch with germline at one junction end may stem from a read error. The J gene is TRBJ1-6, the V gene TRBV20-1, with 7 bases identical to TRBD1. Germline loops: CDR1 DFQATT, CDR2 SNEGSKA (reference sequence). The CDR3 has 15 amino acids. CDR3 nucleotide sequence: TGCAGTGCGAGAGACAGGGCCCCTTATAATTCACCCCTCCACTTT. It is translated as CSARDRAPYNSPLHF.

V and J are TRBV11-1 and TRBJ2-5; 9 bases align to TRBD2. Germline V gene sequence: CDR1 SGHAT, CDR2 FQDESV (reference sequence). V lost 0 bases, J lost 5 bases, and 7 bases stayed unmatched. CDR3 length: 16 residues. This chain's CDR3 is CASSLAPAGGAETQYF. CDR3 coding DNA: TGTGCCAGCAGCTTAGCCCCAGCGGGGGGTGCGGAGACCCAGTACTTC.

The chain has TRBV7-2 and TRBJ2-5; 9 bases are shared with TRBD2. The CDR3 is 16 amino acids. Germline loops: CDR1 SGHTA, CDR2 FQGNSA. The V gene end was trimmed by 7 bases and the J gene end by 1 base; junction bases not matched to a gene: 10. DNA for the CDR3: TGTGCCAGCACCATCCACCTAGCGGGGTTCCAAGAGACCCAGTACTTC. Its protein product is CASTIHLAGFQETQYF.

This clonotype was observed a handful of times. The chain links TRBV18 to TRBJ2-7; 7 nucleotides agree with TRBD2. CDR1 and CDR2 (germline): KGHSH, LQKENI. The CDR3 sequence is 15 residues long. The J segment lost 3 bases and the V segment lost 0 bases, leaving 5 bases of the junction unmatched. The CDR3 region has the DNA TGTGCCAGCTCACCACCAGGACTAGAGGGCTACGAGCAGTACTTC. It encodes CASSPPGLEGYEQYF.

About this clonotype: One base away lies a much larger clone, so this may be a sequencing read error. The V gene is TRBV12-3 or TRBV12-4, the J gene TRBJ2-7; 9 positions agree with TRBD2. The J segment lost 5 bases and the V segment lost 3 bases, leaving 11 bases of the junction unmatched. The CDR3 runs 16 residues. Here the CDR3 reads CASSFGSSGGSDEQYF. The CDR3 nucleotides are TGTGCCAGCAGTTTTGGGTCCAGCGGGGGGTCGGACGAGCAGTACTTC.

This chain connects TRBV12-3 or TRBV12-4 to TRBJ2-6; the match to TRBD1 covers 8 bases. After removal of 7 bases from V and 4 bases from J, the junction contained 6 bases not matched to a gene. The CDR3 length is 15 residues. CDR3 coding DNA: TGTGCCAGCACCTCTCAGGGGGCCGGGGCCAACGTCCTGACTTTC. It translates to CASTSQGAGANVLTF.